The 14 T cell receptor beta chains below were found in one sample sequenced in a study of cytomegalovirus exposure and HLA in healthy donors. This PCR relied on a set of 60 Vbeta primers and 13 Jbeta primers. Sequencing was performed with immunoSEQ multiplex PCR; in TCRdb, only in-frame clones are kept and a portion is missing. The sample gives roughly 180,000 clones, roughly 9.4% of which show up once; 1% to 1.5% is in the top ten. Material for sequencing was PBMCs. These receptors all stem from a woman aged 25-40 years in good health and CMV-seropositive.

This clone was counted a few times. The junction departs from the called germline gene at one end, perhaps through a read error. The chain's CDR3 is CAIRSSGGQEAQYF. CDR3 DNA sequence: TGTGCCATCAGGTCTAGCGGGGGGCAAGAGGCCCAGTACTTC. This sequence joins TRBV10-3 and TRBJ2-5; 11 bases are shared with TRBD2. This CDR3 is built from 14 residues. Germline V lookup: CDR1 ENHRY, CDR2 SYGVKD.

The chain is built from TRBV7-9 and TRBJ2-2; 7 nucleotides match TRBD1. With 6 bases clipped from V and 6 bases from J, the junction kept 1 base outside the gene matches. The germline CDR1 and CDR2 sequences are SEHNR and FQNEAQ (reference sequence). This CDR3 spans 12 amino acids. CDR3 amino acids: CASRDRAGELFF. Here the CDR3 DNA reads TGTGCCAGCAGAGACAGGGCCGGGGAGCTGTTTTTT.

This clone came up a few times. The chain couples TRBV4-1 to TRBJ2-7; D is ambiguous. V was pared by 0 bases and J by 3 bases, with 12 bases between. CDR3 length equals 15 residues. CDR1 is MGHRA, CDR2 YSYEKL, per germline. CDR3 protein: CASSQDRVPGYEQYF. The CDR3 region has the DNA TGCGCCAGCAGCCAAGATCGGGTTCCGGGCTACGAGCAGTACTTC.

The chain joins TRBV2 to TRBJ2-2; TRBD2 agrees at 12 bases. Germline V gives CDR1 SNHLY, CDR2 FYNNEI. The length of the CDR3 is 18 residues. The trim removed 1 base at V and 4 bases at J, leaving 7 bases unmatched. The CDR3 reads CASSEEGGLAGRTGELFF. The DNA for the CDR3 is TGTGCCAGCAGTGAAGAAGGGGGACTAGCGGGTCGCACCGGGGAGCTGTTTTTT.

The chain carries TRBV2 and TRBJ1-1; a possible D gene is TRBD1 (6 bases). CDR3 length: 13 residues. Germline lookup yields CDR1 SNHLY and CDR2 FYNNEI. V lost 7 bases and J lost 5, with 14 bases in between. The CDR3: CASTKTGRTEAFF. As DNA, the CDR3 is TGTGCCAGCACCAAAACAGGGAGAACTGAAGCTTTCTTT.

CDR3 in DNA: TGTGCCAGCAGTACATTCTCGGGGAGAAAGGAAAAACTGTTTTTT. It translates to CASSTFSGRKEKLFF. J is TRBJ1-4 and V is TRBV7-2; D call uncertain. Trimming removed 6 bases at V and 8 bases at J, with 19 bases between. The germline V gene has CDR1 SGHTA and CDR2 FQGNSA. The CDR3 spans 15 residues.

This clone appeared a few times. V and J are TRBV20-1 and TRBJ2-7; D is perhaps TRBD2 (5 bases). Germline CDR1 DFQATT, CDR2 SNEGSKA (reference sequence). The germline V and J ends were trimmed by 2 bases and 7 bases, with 9 bases remaining between them. The CDR3 is made up of 11 amino acids. CDR3 coding DNA: TGCAGTGCTAGAATCCTAGCAGAGCAGTACTTC. Translated: CSARILAEQYF.

This chain joins TRBV5-4 and TRBJ2-5; 8 bases map to TRBD2. The CDR3 totals 15 residues. Germline CDR1 and CDR2: SGHNT and YYREEE (reference sequence). J was trimmed by 5 bases and V by 0 bases; bases with no gene match: 6. CDR3 amino acids: CASSLAGRAGETQYF. CDR3 DNA sequence: TGTGCCAGCAGCTTGGCCGGGAGGGCCGGGGAGACCCAGTACTTC.

This clone has just a few counts. The chain is built from TRBV2 and TRBJ2-1; 8 positions match TRBD1. V lost 6 bases, J lost 6 bases, and 7 bases stayed unmatched. CDR1 is SNHLY and CDR2 is FYNNEI in the germline V gene. The CDR3 extends over 14 amino acids. For the CDR3, the DNA is TGTGCCAGCAGGTGGACAGGGTTTAGCAATGAGCAGTTCTTC. It specifies CASRWTGFSNEQFF.

The table lists this clone with a few counts. The genes are TRBV2 and TRBJ1-3; D is possibly TRBD1 (5 bases). With 1 base removed from V and 3 bases from J, the gap between germline ends came to 10 bases. CDR3 length: 15 residues. Looked up from germline, CDR1 is SNHLY and CDR2 is FYNNEI. This CDR3 is CASSEGGGRGNTIYF. Written as DNA, the CDR3 is TGTGCCAGCAGTGAAGGGGGGGGTCGTGGAAACACCATATATTTT.

The chain links TRBV6-1 to TRBJ1-4; 10 positions match TRBD1. In germline, CDR1 is MNHNS, CDR2 SASEGT. The CDR3 spans 16 residues. Losses at the gene ends were 2 bases for V and 7 bases for J; bases not matched to a gene: 7. The CDR3 reads CASSETLTGGFEKLFF. The CDR3 DNA sequence: TGTGCCAGCAGTGAAACCCTGACAGGGGGCTTTGAAAAACTGTTTTTT.

This clone was found a few times. V is TRBV15 and J is TRBJ1-2; no reliable D call. This CDR3 region has 12 residues. V lost 1 base and J lost 4, with 4 bases in between. Germline CDR1 is LNHNV and CDR2 is YYDKDF (reference sequence). CDR3 in DNA: TGTGCCACCAGCAGAGGGGCCTATGGCTACACCTTC. It yields the protein CATSRGAYGYTF.

This clone was observed a handful of times. The genes are TRBV5-1 and TRBJ2-2; TRBD1 agrees at 7 bases. Germline loops: CDR1 SGHRS, CDR2 YFSETQ. V trimming: 3 bases; J trimming: 4 bases; junction bases outside the gene matches: 9. The CDR3 totals 16 residues. The CDR3 spells CASSSGQYLSTGELFF. CDR3 DNA: TGCGCCAGCAGCTCGGGACAGTACCTCTCCACCGGGGAGCTGTTTTTT.

This rearrangement joins TRBV7-9 to TRBJ2-5; TRBD2 matches 7 bases. Germline CDR1 is SEHNR and CDR2 is FQNEAQ (reference sequence). V gave up 1 base and J gave up 5 bases; unmatched junction bases: 7. This CDR3 is 15 amino acids long. CDR3 residues: CASSLGRGEAETQYF. DNA for the CDR3: TGTGCCAGCAGCTTAGGTCGGGGGGAGGCGGAGACCCAGTACTTC. Combining the CDR3 with reference TRBV7-9 and TRBJ2-5 gives the whole variable domain DTGVSQNPRHKITKRGQNVTFRCDPISEHNRLYWYRQTLGQGPEFLTYFQNEAQLEKSRLLSDRFSAERPKGSFSTLEIQRTEQGDSAMYLCASSLGRGEAETQYFGPGTRLLVL.